This T cell receptor beta chain stems from a study of blood T cell repertoires in COVID-19. Study in general: Some COVID-19 samples were acute and others convalescent; all came from the United States, Italy and Spain. Nucleic acid was either cDNA or gDNA, and it came from T cells, B-cell-depleted T cells, or PBMCs.

The CDR3 runs to 13 residues. Trimming took 1 base from V and 4 from J, leaving 5 bases between them. The V gene's germline CDR1 is SGHAT and CDR2 FQNNGV. The study drew participants aged roughly 18 to 95 years from roughly 25 US areas. Methods used by the authors: Nucleated cell number was recorded as an estimate derived from reference gene primer amplification. The protocol was immunoSEQ multiplex PCR, while the TCRdb copy is restricted to in-frame clones and leaves out a portion. D and trimming were read from the DNA, whereas the V and J calls and clone size are those reported in that table. The sample records around 160,000 clones, around 90% being singletons.

The sequencing sample was made of PBMCs or T cells enriched from blood (not recorded which). The V call is TRBV11-2, the J call TRBJ1-5; D possibly corresponds to TRBD1 (5 bases). This sequence originates from a woman in her thirties or forties who had been exposed to COVID-19. For the CDR3, the DNA is TGTGCCAGCAGCTTAGGACAGAATCAGCCCCAGCATTTT. It encodes CASSLGQNQPQHF.